The next 30 T cell receptor beta chains were all read from a single sample in a study of OX40 agonist ivuxolimab in advanced cancers. Library construction relied on the immunoSEQ multiplex PCR assay. Drawn from immuneACCESS, this table holds only the in-frame rearrangements with V and J called that TCRdb kept. Clones are partly lost; checked studies trace under half to an unresolved V gene and leave the rest unexplained. In this sample the table shows around 75,000 clones, 80% to 90% of which occur a single time. 1.1% of the sample lies in the top ten. Specimen: CD4+ or CD8+ T cells sorted from blood, collected in a trial of the OX40 agonist ivuxolimab. The receptors come from an adult with an advanced solid tumor such as melanoma, head and neck, liver or kidney cancer.

The chain recombines TRBV6-1 with TRBJ2-7; TRBD1 matches 8 bases. There are 16 residues in the CDR3. V gave up 3 bases and J gave up 2 bases; unmatched junction bases: 9. Per germline, CDR1 MNHNS and CDR2 SASEGT. CDR3 bases: TGTGCCAGCAGTGATCCCGGACAGGGAAACCCCTACGAGCAGTACTTC. It codes for CASSDPGQGNPYEQYF.

This chain connects TRBV6-5 to TRBJ1-1; D call uncertain. Looked up from germline, CDR1 is MNHEY and CDR2 is SVGAGI. The CDR3 is 15 residues long. V was shortened by 7 bases and J by 0 bases, with 15 bases between the two germline ends. Here the CDR3 DNA reads TGTGCCAGCAAGGAGCAGACCGTGCTGAACACTGAAGCTTTCTTT. Translated, it gives CASKEQTVLNTEAFF.

The genes are TRBV11-2 and TRBJ2-2, with 7 bases matching TRBD1. CDR1 and CDR2 (germline): SGHAT, FQNNGV. The CDR3 consists of 16 residues. V gave up 6 bases and J gave up 2 bases; unmatched junction bases: 9. CDR3 in amino acids: CASRPVQGSNTGELFF. CDR3 coding DNA: TGTGCCAGCAGACCCGTACAGGGGTCCAACACCGGGGAGCTGTTTTTT.

The chain joins TRBV6-5 to TRBJ2-7, with 8 bases identical to TRBD1. The CDR3 length is 16 residues. Germline assignment: CDR1 MNHEY and CDR2 SVGAGI. V was pared by 2 bases and J by 4 bases, with 10 bases of the junction left unmatched. The CDR3 region has the DNA TGTGCCAGCAGTTACCACACCGGACAGGGCCCATACGAGCAGTACTTC. Residues: CASSYHTGQGPYEQYF.

This rearrangement joins TRBV28 to TRBJ2-3, with D possibly matching TRBD2 (5 bases). Per germline, CDR1 MDHEN and CDR2 SYDVKM. Trimming took off 7 bases at V and 6 bases at J, with 14 bases between the two ends. CDR3 length: 13 amino acids. The CDR3 loop is CASTKGGGDTQYF. CDR3 DNA: TGTGCCAGCACCAAAGGAGGCGGGGATACGCAGTATTTT. Filled out from reference TRBV28 and TRBJ2-3, the complete variable domain reads DVKVTQSSRYLVKRTGEKVFLECVQDMDHENMFWYRQDPGLGLRLIYFSYDVKMKEKGDIPEGYSVSREKKERFSLILESASTNQTSMYLCASTKGGGDTQYFGPGTRLTVL.

The chain employs TRBV6-5 and TRBJ2-3, with D perhaps matching TRBD2 (7 bases). Germline CDR1 and CDR2: MNHEY and SVGAGI. The CDR3 is 15 amino acids. Trimming stripped 9 bases from V and 0 bases from J, with 16 bases between. CDR3 residues: CASHRDYLSTDTQYF. The CDR3, as DNA: TGTGCCAGTCACAGGGACTACCTTAGCACAGATACGCAGTATTTT.

The chain couples TRBV4-2 to TRBJ2-7; D uncertain. The length of the CDR3 is 13 residues. V lost 1 base, J lost 2 bases, and 6 bases lay in between. Germline lookup yields CDR1 LGHNA and CDR2 YNFKEQ. DNA of the CDR3: TGTGCCAGCAGCCAAGCCCAGGCCTACGAGCAGTACTTC. Amino acids: CASSQAQAYEQYF.

The V call is TRBV30, the J call TRBJ1-4; 12 positions match TRBD1. Trimming took 6 bases from V and 5 from J; bases not matched to a gene: 13. The CDR3 has 17 amino acids. Germline CDR1 and CDR2: GTSNPN and SVGIG (reference sequence). The CDR3 nucleotides are TGTGCCTGCTGGCCGGGACAGGGGGCAGGGGCAAATGAAAAACTGTTTTTT. Translation gives CACWPGQGAGANEKLFF.

The CDR3 reads CASRPQGGFYEQYF. The CDR3 DNA reads TGTGCCAGCAGACCCCAGGGAGGGTTCTACGAGCAGTACTTC. The chain combines TRBV2 with TRBJ2-7, with TRBD2 matching 7 bases. V was clipped by 6 bases and J by 3 bases; unmatched bases: 8. Germline V gives CDR1 SNHLY, CDR2 FYNNEI. CDR3 length: 14 amino acids. Using reference TRBV2 and TRBJ2-7 for the parts outside the CDR3, the full variable domain is EPEVTQTPSHQVTQMGQEVILRCVPISNHLYFYWYRQILGQKVEFLVSFYNNEISEKSEIFDDQFSVERPDGSNFTLKIRSTKLEDSAMYFCASRPQGGFYEQYFGPGTRLTVT.

The chain carries TRBV5-1 and TRBJ1-2; 7 bases map to TRBD1. J was trimmed by 8 bases and V by 0 bases; bases with no gene match: 7. This CDR3 is built from 14 residues. Germline assignment: CDR1 SGHRS and CDR2 YFSETQ. The CDR3 here is CASSLDAGGRGYTF. The CDR3 region has the DNA TGCGCCAGCAGCTTGGATGCAGGGGGAAGGGGCTACACCTTC.

The J gene is TRBJ1-5, the V gene TRBV19; D is perhaps TRBD1 (6 bases). Germline V lookup: CDR1 LNHDA, CDR2 SQIVND (reference sequence). The CDR3 totals 15 residues. V shed 5 bases and J shed 3 bases, with 14 bases lying between them. CDR3 DNA: TGTGCCAGTAGTCACGACGGGGGCCCCAATCAGCCCCAGCATTTT. Translated, it gives CASSHDGGPNQPQHF.

The chain links TRBV6-5 to TRBJ1-3; D gene uncertain. With 2 bases removed from V and 3 bases from J, the gap between germline ends came to 11 bases. The CDR3 runs to 15 residues. Looked up from germline, CDR1 is MNHEY and CDR2 is SVGAGI. The CDR3 spells CASSYGRLHGNTIYF. The CDR3 DNA follows: TGTGCCAGCAGTTACGGCAGACTGCATGGAAACACCATATATTTT.

This clone is judged medium-sized. This chain joins TRBV28 and TRBJ2-7; D is possibly TRBD2 (5 bases). The CDR3 runs to 14 residues. Germline CDR1 reads MDHEN; CDR2 reads SYDVKM. V lost 2 bases and J 3 bases, leaving 11 bases between the germline ends. The CDR3 spells CASSLVLLGYEQYF. The CDR3 DNA sequence: TGTGCCAGCAGTTTAGTTTTACTAGGCTACGAGCAGTACTTC.

The CDR3 sequence: CASSQGTDNEQFF. The CDR3 region has the DNA TGTGCCAGCAGCCAAGGTACGGACAATGAGCAGTTCTTC. The chain employs TRBV4-2 and TRBJ2-1; D is undetermined. V was pared by 1 base and J by 5 bases, with 6 bases between. CDR1 is LGHNA, CDR2 YNFKEQ, per germline. CDR3 size: 13 residues.

This clone occurred once. V is TRBV18 and J is TRBJ2-1; TRBD1 matches 7 bases. The CDR3 is made up of 16 amino acids. J lost 10 bases, V lost 0 bases, and 12 bases had no gene match. Germline CDR1 reads KGHSH; CDR2 reads LQKENI. The CDR3 DNA is TGTGCCAGCTCACCACCCAGTCAGCAGGGGGTTGGGGAGCAGTTCTTC. Amino acids: CASSPPSQQGVGEQFF.

This chain joins TRBV7-2 and TRBJ2-6, with a tentative D call TRBD2 (5 bases). This CDR3 contains 18 residues. The germline gives CDR1 SGHTA, CDR2 FQGNSA. V shed 2 bases and J shed 0 bases, with 14 bases lying between them. The CDR3 loop reads CASSLFSRATSGANVLTF. The CDR3 DNA sequence: TGTGCCAGCAGCTTATTTTCGAGGGCAACCTCTGGGGCCAACGTCCTGACTTTC.

The rearrangement uses TRBV11-1 and TRBJ2-3, with 10 bases that match TRBD1. Per the germline V gene, CDR1 is SGHAT and CDR2 is FQDESV (reference sequence). With 10 bases clipped from V and 1 base from J, the junction kept 11 bases outside the gene matches. The CDR3 is made up of 16 amino acids. CDR3 in amino acids: CATMGQGTGGTDTQYF. The CDR3 DNA reads TGTGCCACCATGGGACAGGGGACAGGAGGCACAGATACGCAGTATTTT. Complete variable domain (other parts from reference TRBV11-1 and TRBJ2-3): EAEVAQSPRYKITEKSQAVAFWCDPISGHATLYWYRQILGQGPELLVQFQDESVVDDSQLPKDRFSAERLKGVDSTLKIQPAELGDSAMYLCATMGQGTGGTDTQYFGPGTRLTVL.

On this clone: This specimen includes other DNA sequences encoding the same CDR3. The gene calls are TRBV11-2 and TRBJ2-3; D ambiguous. The germline V gene encodes CDR1 SGHAT and CDR2 FQNNGV. Between the trimmed V and J ends, which lost 1 base and 6 bases, there was a span of 2 bases. The CDR3 length is 11 residues. In nucleotides, the CDR3 is TGTGCCAGCAGCTTAGGGGATACGCAGTATTTT. Translating it yields CASSLGDTQYF.

This chain joins TRBV2 and TRBJ1-5, with D possibly matching TRBD1 (6 bases). The V and J ends lost 3 bases and 0 bases respectively, with 9 bases between them. CDR3 length equals 15 residues. Germline CDR1 SNHLY, CDR2 FYNNEI. The CDR3 protein is CASSDGTSSNQPQHF. The DNA for the CDR3 is TGTGCCAGCAGTGACGGGACAAGTAGCAATCAGCCCCAGCATTTT. Together with reference TRBV2 and TRBJ1-5, the CDR3 gives the full variable domain: EPEVTQTPSHQVTQMGQEVILRCVPISNHLYFYWYRQILGQKVEFLVSFYNNEISEKSEIFDDQFSVERPDGSNFTLKIRSTKLEDSAMYFCASSDGTSSNQPQHFGDGTRLSIL.

This clone was detected only a few times. This rearrangement joins TRBV28 to TRBJ2-2, with a weak D call TRBD2 (6 bases). Germline-derived CDR1 and CDR2 are MDHEN and SYDVKM. The CDR3 runs to 16 residues. Trimming removed 3 bases at V and 4 bases at J, with 15 bases between. DNA of the CDR3: TGTGCCAGCAGTTTTTCCGGGGGTACAAGCACCGGGGAGCTGTTTTTT. It translates to CASSFSGGTSTGELFF.

This clone was found a few times. The chain employs TRBV25-1 and TRBJ1-1; TRBD1 might be the D (5 bases). This CDR3 is 12 amino acids long. Germline assignment: CDR1 MGHDK and CDR2 SYGVNS. V was cut by 10 bases and J by 0 bases, with 9 bases left in between. In DNA, the CDR3 is TGTGCCACACAGGCTCTGAACACTGAAGCTTTCTTT. Translation gives CATQALNTEAFF.

The V and J genes are TRBV7-8 and TRBJ2-7; D uncertain. The V gene lost 3 bases and the J gene lost 0 bases, with 9 bases spanning the gap. This CDR3 comprises 14 residues. CDR1 is SGHVS and CDR2 is FQNEAQ in the germline V gene. CDR3 nucleotides: TGTGCCAGCAGCTTGGGGATTAGCTCCTACGAGCAGTACTTC. As protein: CASSLGISSYEQYF.

This clone was picked up one time. The chain uses TRBV19 and TRBJ1-1, with TRBD1 as a possible D gene (6 bases). The germline gives CDR1 LNHDA, CDR2 SQIVND (reference sequence). Deletions cut 6 bases from V and 2 bases from J, with 13 bases between. The CDR3 is made up of 14 amino acids. The CDR3 sequence is CASSMGQPNTEAFF. The CDR3 bases are TGTGCCAGTAGCATGGGACAACCCAACACTGAAGCTTTCTTT.

The chain couples TRBV19 to TRBJ1-3; no clear D gene. Per germline, CDR1 LNHDA and CDR2 SQIVND (reference sequence). The CDR3 consists of 17 residues. Trimming left V 3 bases short and J 1 base short, with 16 bases between. This CDR3 reads CASSITHQRGSGNTIYF. The CDR3, as DNA: TGTGCCAGTAGTATCACCCATCAACGGGGATCTGGAAACACCATATATTTT.

For the CDR3, the DNA is TGTGCCAGCAGTTTCACCGGGGGGTTCGCTGAAGCTTTCTTT. Amino acid sequence: CASSFTGGFAEAFF. The J gene is TRBJ1-1, the V gene TRBV28, with TRBD1 as a possible D gene (5 bases). Germline V gene data show CDR1 as MDHEN and CDR2 as SYDVKM. Deletions cut 3 bases from V and 6 bases from J, with 14 bases between. The CDR3 runs to 14 residues.

The gene calls are TRBV29-1 and TRBJ2-7, with D tentatively TRBD1 (6 bases). Trimming left V 6 bases short and J 1 base short, with 13 bases between. This CDR3 is built from 13 residues. Germline CDR1 reads SQVTM; CDR2 reads ANQGSEA. DNA of the CDR3: TGCAGCGTCATACAGGGTCCGTCCTACGAGCAGTACTTC. It encodes CSVIQGPSYEQYF.

This rearrangement joins TRBV30 to TRBJ2-5, with D possibly TRBD2 on 5 matching bases. CDR3 length: 15 residues. Germline CDR1 and CDR2: GTSNPN and SVGIG (reference sequence). The V end lost 0 bases, the J end lost 5 bases, and 16 bases lay between the germline ends. CDR3 DNA sequence: TGTGCCTGGAGTGTGCTAGCCAGGCGGTCCGAGACCCAGTACTTC. It translates to CAWSVLARRSETQYF.

CDR3 residues: CASSVTSGGGTGELFF. CDR3 bases: TGTGCCAGCAGCGTTACTAGCGGGGGAGGAACCGGGGAGCTGTTTTTT. The chain is built from TRBV5-4 and TRBJ2-2; the match to TRBD2 covers 11 bases. V trimming: 4 bases; J trimming: 5 bases; junction bases outside the gene matches: 7. CDR3 size: 16 residues. Germline V gene data show CDR1 as SGHNT and CDR2 as YYREEE (reference sequence).

V is TRBV6-1 and J is TRBJ2-5; 9 bases are a match to TRBD2. Germline lookup yields CDR1 MNHNS and CDR2 SASEGT. CDR3 length: 14 amino acids. The V segment lost 10 bases and the J segment 5 bases; nucleotides outside the gene matches: 11. As DNA, the CDR3 is TGTGCCACCCGGGTCCCGGCGGGGGGGGAGACCCAGTACTTC. It codes for CATRVPAGGETQYF.

CDR3 coding DNA: TGTGCCAGCAGTCTCGGGGGGGATCAGCCCCAGCATTTT. It codes for CASSLGGDQPQHF. The chain joins TRBV6-1 to TRBJ1-5, with D tentatively TRBD1 (5 bases). Trimming took 5 bases from V and 5 from J, leaving 10 bases between them. Germline lookup yields CDR1 MNHNS and CDR2 SASEGT. The CDR3 is 13 amino acids.